This T cell receptor (beta chain) was obtained from a study of control samples from healthy donors and cancer patients. The CDR3 consists of 16 residues. Germline V CDR1 and CDR2: SGHRS, YFSETQ. J gave up 7 bases and V 5 bases, and 15 bases lay outside the gene matches. Assay used: immunoSEQ multiplex PCR; TCRdb lists only in-frame clones, some missing. The sample comprises about 160,000 clones, around 90% of which are singletons, and around 12% rests with the top ten. The sequence was obtained from a man aged 25 to 40 in good health. The sequenced sample was blood. The rearrangement uses TRBV5-1 and TRBJ2-1; TRBD1 matches at 7 bases. CDR3: CASSTGDDTYRNEQFF. CDR3 in DNA: TGCGCCAGCAGTACAGGGGACGATACATATCGGAATGAGCAGTTCTTC.